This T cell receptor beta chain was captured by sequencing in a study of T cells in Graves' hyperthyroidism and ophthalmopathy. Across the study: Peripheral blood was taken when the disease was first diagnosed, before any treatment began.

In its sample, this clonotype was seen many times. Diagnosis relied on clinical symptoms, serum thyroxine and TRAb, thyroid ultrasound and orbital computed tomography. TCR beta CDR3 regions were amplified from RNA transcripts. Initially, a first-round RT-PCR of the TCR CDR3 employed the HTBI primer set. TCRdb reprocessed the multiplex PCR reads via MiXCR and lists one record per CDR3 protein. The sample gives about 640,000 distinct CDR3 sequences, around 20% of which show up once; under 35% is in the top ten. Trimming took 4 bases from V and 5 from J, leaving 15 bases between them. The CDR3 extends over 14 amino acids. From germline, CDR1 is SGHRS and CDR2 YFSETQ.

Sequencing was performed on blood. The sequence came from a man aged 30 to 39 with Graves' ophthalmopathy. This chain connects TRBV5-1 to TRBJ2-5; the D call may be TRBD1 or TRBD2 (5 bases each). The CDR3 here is CASSIGTVQETQYF. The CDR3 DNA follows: TGCGCCAGCAGCATCGGGACCGTACAGGAGACCCAGTACTTC.